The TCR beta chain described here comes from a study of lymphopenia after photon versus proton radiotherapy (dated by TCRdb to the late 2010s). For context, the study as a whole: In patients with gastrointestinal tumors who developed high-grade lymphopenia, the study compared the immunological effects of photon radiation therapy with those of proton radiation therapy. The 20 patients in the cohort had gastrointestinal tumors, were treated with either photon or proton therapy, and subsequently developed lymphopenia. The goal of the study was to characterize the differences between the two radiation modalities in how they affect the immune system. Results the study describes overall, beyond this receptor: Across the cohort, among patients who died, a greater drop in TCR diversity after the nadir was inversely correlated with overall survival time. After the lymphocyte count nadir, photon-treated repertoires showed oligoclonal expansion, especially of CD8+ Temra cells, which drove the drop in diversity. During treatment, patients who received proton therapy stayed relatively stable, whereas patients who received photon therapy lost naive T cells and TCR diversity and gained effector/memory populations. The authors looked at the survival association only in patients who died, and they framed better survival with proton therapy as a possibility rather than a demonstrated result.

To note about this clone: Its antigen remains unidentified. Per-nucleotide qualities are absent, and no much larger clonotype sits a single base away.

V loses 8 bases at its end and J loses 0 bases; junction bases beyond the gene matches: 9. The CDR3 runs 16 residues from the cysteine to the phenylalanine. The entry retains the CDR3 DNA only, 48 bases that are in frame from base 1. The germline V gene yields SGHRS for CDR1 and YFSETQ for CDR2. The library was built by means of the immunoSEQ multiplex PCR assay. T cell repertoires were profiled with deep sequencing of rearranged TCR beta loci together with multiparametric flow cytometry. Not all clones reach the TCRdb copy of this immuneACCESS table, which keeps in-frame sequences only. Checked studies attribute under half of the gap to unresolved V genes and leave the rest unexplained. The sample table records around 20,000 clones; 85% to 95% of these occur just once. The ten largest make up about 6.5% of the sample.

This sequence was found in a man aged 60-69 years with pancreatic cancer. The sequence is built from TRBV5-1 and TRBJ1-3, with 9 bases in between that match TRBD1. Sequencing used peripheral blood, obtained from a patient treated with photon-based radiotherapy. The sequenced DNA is TGCGCCAGTGGGACAGGGCCTACTAACTCTGGAAACACCATATATTTT. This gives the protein CASGTGPTNSGNTIYF.